This T cell receptor (beta chain) comes out of a study of Graves' ophthalmopathy and Graves' hyperthyroidism. Overall study findings and caveats: Blood shared most expanded thyroid clonotypes above 0.001 frequency.

Investigators amplified TCR beta CDR3 regions from RNA transcripts. Second-round multiplex PCR came after a first-round RT-PCR that employed HTBI primers. TCRdb passed the multiplex PCR reads through MiXCR, listing each CDR3 protein once. The sample contains about 480,000 distinct CDR3 sequences, roughly an eighth of which appear only once. The table lists this clonotype with many counts. Antigen: not known. Germline CDR1 is DFQATT and CDR2 is SNEGSKA (reference sequence). The length of the CDR3 is 14 residues. The V end was cut by 3 bases, the J end by 2 bases, with 10 bases between. Uncontrolled infections, other autoimmune diseases, pregnancy or lactation barred patients from enrollment. Physicians reached a diagnosis by relying on clinical symptoms, serum thyroxine, TRAb, thyroid ultrasound and orbital computed tomography. Around 9.9 ml of fresh blood yielded the PBMCs by density gradient.

Sequenced sample: blood. The sequence came from a young woman with Graves' ophthalmopathy. V and J are TRBV20-1 and TRBJ2-2; the D gene is possibly TRBD1 (5 bases). CDR3 loop: CSARGRENTGELFF. The CDR3 nucleotides are TGCAGTGCTAGGGGCAGGGAAAACACCGGGGAGCTGTTTTTT.